This T cell receptor beta chain was documented in a study of T cell responses to AZD1222 COVID-19 vaccine. Overall study context: Second-dose timings of about 4 or about 12 weeks were pooled. General study findings and limits: Of the AZD1222 recipients, only 6 or 7 were seropositive at baseline. Donors were largely white British and mainly female; clonal diversity was possibly underestimated. Nearly half of the spike-specific TCRs reportedly recognize variant regions that carry no mutations.

This clone was seen just once. Antigen unknown. Only in-frame clones appear in the TCRdb table, and some are missing; sequencing was by immunoSEQ multiplex PCR. The sample contains over 150,000 clones, about nine tenths of which appear only once. The CDR3 extends over 15 amino acids. Losses at the gene ends were 0 bases for V and 7 bases for J; bases not matched to a gene: 8. Per the germline V gene, CDR1 is SGDLS and CDR2 is YYNGEE. Sequencing used peripheral blood, obtained on day 0 of AZD1222 vaccination. The V and J genes are TRBV9 and TRBJ2-5; 8 bases align to TRBD1. The TCR sequence derives from an adult in good health. The CDR3 DNA follows: TGTGCCAGCAGCGTAGAAGGAGGACAGGGTAGGACCCAGTACTTC. Translated, it gives CASSVEGGQGRTQYF.